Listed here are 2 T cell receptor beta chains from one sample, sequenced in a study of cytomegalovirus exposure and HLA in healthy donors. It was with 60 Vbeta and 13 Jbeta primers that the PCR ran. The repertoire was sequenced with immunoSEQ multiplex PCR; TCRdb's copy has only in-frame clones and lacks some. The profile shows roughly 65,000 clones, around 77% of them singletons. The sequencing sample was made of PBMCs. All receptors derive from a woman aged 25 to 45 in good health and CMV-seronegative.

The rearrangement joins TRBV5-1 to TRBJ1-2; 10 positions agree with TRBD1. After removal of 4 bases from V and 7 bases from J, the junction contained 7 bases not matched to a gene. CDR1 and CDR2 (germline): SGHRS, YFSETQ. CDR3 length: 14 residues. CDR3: CASSPGTGATGYTF. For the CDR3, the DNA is TGCGCCAGCAGCCCAGGGACAGGGGCGACTGGCTACACCTTC.

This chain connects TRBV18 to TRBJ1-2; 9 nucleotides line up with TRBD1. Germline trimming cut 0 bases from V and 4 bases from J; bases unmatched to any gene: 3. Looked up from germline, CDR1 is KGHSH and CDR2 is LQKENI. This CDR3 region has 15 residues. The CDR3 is CASSPPGQGFYGYTF. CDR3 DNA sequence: TGTGCCAGCTCACCACCGGGACAGGGTTTCTATGGCTACACCTTC.